The rows below give T cell receptor beta chains drawn from one sample of a study of regulatory T cells in long-lasting Graves disease. Each CDR3 protein gets one entry after TCRdb re-called the multiplex PCR reads with MiXCR. The sample includes 450,000 to 650,000 distinct CDR3 sequences, around 16% of them seen just once. This sample was also put to use in a study of T cells in Graves' hyperthyroidism and ophthalmopathy.

The specimen was peripheral blood mononuclear cells (PBMCs), collected at new diagnosis, from a patient treated with antithyroid drugs. The receptors stem from a woman aged 35-65 years with Graves disease. Each CDR3 is given with its conserved first and last residue. D genes are given only for firm matches. The size entry is marked missing in some rows and otherwise reads once, few, many or a size class.

TRBV20-1	NA	TRBJ2-7	NA	TGCAGTGCTAGAGTAAGGGCCTACGAGCAGTACTTC	CSARVRAYEQYF
TRBV12-3/TRBV12-4	NA	TRBJ2-2	NA	TGTGCCAGCAGATACCAAGTTAGCGGCACCGGGGAGCTGTTTTTT	CASRYQVSGTGELFF
TRBV30	NA	TRBJ1-4	few	TGTGCCTGGAGTGTACGGAGCCCTTTGACAGCTCCCAGGGAAAAACTGTTTTTT	CAWSVRSPLTAPREKLFF
TRBV20-1	NA	TRBJ2-2	few	TGCAGTGCTAGAGAGGCCTATACGAACACCGGGGAGCTGTTTTTT	CSAREAYTNTGELFF
TRBV5-5	TRBD2	TRBJ2-1	NA	TGTGCCAGCAGCCGGGGGGTAGCGGGGGCGAACTGGCAGTTCTTC	CASSRGVAGANWQFF
TRBV11-2	NA	TRBJ2-5	many	TGTGCCAGCAGCTTAGATTGGCAGGGGGAGACCCAGTACTTC	CASSLDWQGETQYF
TRBV24-1	NA	TRBJ2-3	NA	TGTGCCACCAGTGATAGTAGGGGTAGCGGCCCAGATACGCAGTATTTT	CATSDSRGSGPDTQYF
TRBV30	NA	TRBJ1-5	NA	TGTGCCTGGAGTTCCCTTCAGGGGCCCCAGCATTTT	CAWSSLQGPQHF
TRBV28	NA	TRBJ1-1	many	TGTGCCAGCATCCCCACTGGGGGGAACACTGAAGCTTTCTTT	CASIPTGGNTEAFF
TRBV2	NA	TRBJ2-2	NA	TGTGCCAGCAGTGATATCGAGGGAGACACCGGGGAGCTGTTTTTT	CASSDIEGDTGELFF
TRBV18	NA	TRBJ2-7	many	TGTGCCAGCTCACGCGAAGGCCACGAGCAGTACTTC	CASSREGHEQYF
TRBV19	TRBD1	TRBJ2-1	NA	TGTGCCAGTAGTAATCCCCGGACAGGGGGCTCTTACAATGAGCAGTTCTTC	CASSNPRTGGSYNEQFF
TRBV15	NA	TRBJ1-4	many	TGTGCCACCAGCAGAGAGGGGGTGGCCAGCGAAAAACTGTTTTTT	CATSREGVASEKLFF
TRBV5-1	NA	TRBJ2-7	many	TGCGCCAGCAGCTTTACACCGAACGAGCAGTACTTC	CASSFTPNEQYF
TRBV24-1	TRBD2	TRBJ2-3	many	TGTGCCACCAGTACGGGGGGGACAGATACGCAGTATTTT	CATSTGGTDTQYF
TRBV25-1	TRBD1	TRBJ2-1	NA	TGTGCCAGCAGTCCACGCAAACCTTGGACAGGAAGGAATGAGCAGTTCTTC	CASSPRKPWTGRNEQFF
TRBV9	TRBD1	TRBJ1-2	few	TGTGCCAGCAGCGTAGGTCAGGGGGACTATGGCTACACCTTC	CASSVGQGDYGYTF
TRBV19	NA	TRBJ1-5	NA	TGTGCCAGTAGTAACAGGGCGAATCAGCCCCAGCATTTT	CASSNRANQPQHF
TRBV28	NA	TRBJ1-1	many	TGTGCCAGCAGTTTTGCGGGATCCCTAAACACTGAAGCTTTCTTT	CASSFAGSLNTEAFF
TRBV6-1	NA	TRBJ1-3	NA	TGTGCCAGCATGCAGACAGTCTCTGGAAACACCATATATTTT	CASMQTVSGNTIYF
TRBV3-1	NA	TRBJ2-7	few	TGTGCCAGCAGCCCGTCAGGGATCTCCTACGAGCAGTACTTC	CASSPSGISYEQYF
TRBV7-9	NA	TRBJ2-3	few	TGTGCCAGCAGCTTTGCGGGGGCCTACACAGATACGCAGTATTTT	CASSFAGAYTDTQYF
TRBV4-1	NA	TRBJ1-1	NA	TGCGCCAGCAGCCAGTATACAGGGAAGGACACTGAAGCTTTCTTT	CASSQYTGKDTEAFF
TRBV12-3/TRBV12-4	NA	TRBJ1-2	many	TGTGCCAGCAGCCTACAGGGAGGGACCTCTGGTGGCTACACCTTC	CASSLQGGTSGGYTF
TRBV27	TRBD2	TRBJ2-4	few	TGTGCCAGCAGTCCAAGCGGGGGGGCATTGCAGTACTTC	CASSPSGGALQYF
TRBV11-2	NA	TRBJ2-7	few	TGTGCCAGCAGCTTAGGTGCGGCGACCGGTTCCTACGAGCAGTACTTC	CASSLGAATGSYEQYF
TRBV5-1	TRBD1	TRBJ2-3	NA	TGCGCCAGCAGCTTGGCAAGGGACAGGTCAATAGATACGCAGTATTTT	CASSLARDRSIDTQYF
TRBV3-1	NA	TRBJ2-2	many	TGTGCCAGCAGCCAATCGCCGGCAGGGATCACCGGGGAGCTGTTTTTT	CASSQSPAGITGELFF
TRBV3-1	NA	TRBJ1-1	few	TGTGCCAGCAGACCCCCGGGGGGGGTCTCTGAAGCTTTCTTT	CASRPPGGVSEAFF
TRBV6-9	NA	TRBJ1-1	NA	TGTGCCAGCAGTTACCTGGGCCTCAACACTGAAGCTTTCTTT	CASSYLGLNTEAFF
TRBV2	TRBD2	TRBJ2-5	NA	TGTGCCAGCAGCCTAACCCCCGGGACTAGCGAGACCCAGTACTTC	CASSLTPGTSETQYF
TRBV5-1	NA	TRBJ1-6	NA	TGCGCCAGCAGCTTGGACGGGAATAATTCACCCCTCCACTTT	CASSLDGNNSPLHF
TRBV3-1	NA	TRBJ1-4	many	TGTGCCTCCTCCAGGGTTGATAATGAAAAACTGTTTTTT	CASSRVDNEKLFF
TRBV9	NA	TRBJ2-5	few	TGTGCCAGCAGCCAAAACGGGGGTGAGACCCAGTACTTC	CASSQNGGETQYF
TRBV7-2	TRBD1	TRBJ1-2	few	TGTGCCAGCAGCTTAGCCGGACAGGGTTCGAGGGGCTACACCTTC	CASSLAGQGSRGYTF
TRBV6-1	NA	TRBJ1-5	many	TGTGCCAGCATTACAGGGTGGAATCAGCCCCAGCATTTT	CASITGWNQPQHF
TRBV20-1	TRBD2	TRBJ2-1	NA	TGCAGTGCCCCTGAGCGGGGGTCCTACAATGAGCAGTTCTTC	CSAPERGSYNEQFF
TRBV12-3/TRBV12-4	NA	TRBJ1-1	many	TGTGCCAGCAGTTGGAAAGGGGGGAACACTGAAGCTTTCTTT	CASSWKGGNTEAFF
TRBV19	NA	TRBJ1-1	few	TGTGCCACCAAGACTCTCCGGAACACTGAAGCTTTCTTT	CATKTLRNTEAFF
TRBV12-3/TRBV12-4	TRBD1	TRBJ2-7	many	TGTGCCAGCAGCTACGGGACAGGGCTCGAGCAGTACTTC	CASSYGTGLEQYF
TRBV3-1	NA	TRBJ1-1	many	TGTGCCAGCAGCCAGCGGGCAGCTGAAGCTTTCTTT	CASSQRAAEAFF
TRBV12-3/TRBV12-4	TRBD1	TRBJ2-5	few	TGTGCCAGCAGTTTGGTCCTTGGGACAGCCAAGACCCAGTACTTC	CASSLVLGTAKTQYF
TRBV12-5	NA	TRBJ2-3	few	TGTGCTAGTGGTTTGGTAGTAAACAACGCAGATACGCAGTATTTT	CASGLVVNNADTQYF
TRBV5-1	NA	TRBJ1-2	NA	TGCGCCGGCAGCTTGGCGGACAGAGCTAACTATGGCTACACCTTC	CAGSLADRANYGYTF
TRBV27	NA	TRBJ2-3	NA	TGTGCCAGCAGTTTATACAAGGTTAGCACAGATACGCAGTATTTT	CASSLYKVSTDTQYF
TRBV12-3/TRBV12-4	NA	TRBJ1-2	NA	TGTGCCAGCAGGGACGGGACAAACAACTATGGCTACACCTTC	CASRDGTNNYGYTF
TRBV2	TRBD1	TRBJ1-4	many	TGTGCCAGCAGTGAGGGGACAGCAACTAATGAAAAACTGTTTTTT	CASSEGTATNEKLFF
TRBV3-1	NA	TRBJ2-1	many	TGTGCCAGCAGCCAAGAAGTGACGGTTGAGCAGTTCTTC	CASSQEVTVEQFF
TRBV7-9	NA	TRBJ1-2	NA	TGTGCCAGCAGCGCCACCGTTGGGGGTCTTAACTATGGCTACACCTTC	CASSATVGGLNYGYTF
TRBV11-2	TRBD1	TRBJ1-3	many	TGTGCCAGCAGCTTAGGTGGGACAGGCTCTGGAAACACCATATATTTT	CASSLGGTGSGNTIYF